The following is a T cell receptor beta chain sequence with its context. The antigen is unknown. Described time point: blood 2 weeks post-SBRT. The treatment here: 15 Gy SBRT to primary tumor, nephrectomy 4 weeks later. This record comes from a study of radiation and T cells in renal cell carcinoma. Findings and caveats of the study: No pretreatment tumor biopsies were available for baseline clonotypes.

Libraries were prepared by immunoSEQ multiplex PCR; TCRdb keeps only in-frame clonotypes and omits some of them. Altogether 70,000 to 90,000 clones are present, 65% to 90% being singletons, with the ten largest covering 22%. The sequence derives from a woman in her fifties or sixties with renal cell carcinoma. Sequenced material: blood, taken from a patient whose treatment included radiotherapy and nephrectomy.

DNA for the CDR3: TGCGCCAGCAGCCAAGGGACAGGGGGATTGAACACTGAAGCTTTCTTT. Translated: CASSQGTGGLNTEAFF. The chain employs TRBV4-3 and TRBJ1-1; 10 bases map to TRBD1. The V gene's germline CDR1 is LGHNA and CDR2 YSLEER. The CDR3 sequence is 16 residues long. The J segment lost 0 bases and the V segment lost 1 base, leaving 2 bases of the junction unmatched.